This T cell receptor (beta chain) was sequenced for a study of T cell repertoires in ileal Crohn's disease. Background on the study: At surgery, under 40% of patients smoked, with median disease duration 7.9 years. Study findings and constraints: Within the first postoperative year, endoscopy came at median roughly 6.9 months. Clonal expansions were more frequent in active smokers than non-smokers at surgery. High-frequency clones were more common in sorted CD8 than CD4 cells.

The time point is: neoterminal ileum biopsy at postoperative endoscopy, about 6 months after surgery. Profiled with immunoSEQ multiplex PCR; TCRdb holds only in-frame clones, not every one. Of about 11,000 clones listed, 79% are singletons. From germline, CDR1 is MGHRA and CDR2 YSYEKL. The CDR3 spans 16 residues. The V and J ends lost 1 base and 0 bases respectively, with 7 bases between them. There are a few counts of this clone. What it binds is not known. The clonotype originates from an adult with Crohn's disease. The rearrangement joins TRBV4-1 to TRBJ1-6; D remains unclear. The sample taken for sequencing was ileal tissue. The CDR3 protein is CASSQGESSYNSPLHF. DNA for the CDR3: TGCGCCAGCAGCCAAGGGGAGAGCTCCTATAATTCACCCCTCCACTTT.